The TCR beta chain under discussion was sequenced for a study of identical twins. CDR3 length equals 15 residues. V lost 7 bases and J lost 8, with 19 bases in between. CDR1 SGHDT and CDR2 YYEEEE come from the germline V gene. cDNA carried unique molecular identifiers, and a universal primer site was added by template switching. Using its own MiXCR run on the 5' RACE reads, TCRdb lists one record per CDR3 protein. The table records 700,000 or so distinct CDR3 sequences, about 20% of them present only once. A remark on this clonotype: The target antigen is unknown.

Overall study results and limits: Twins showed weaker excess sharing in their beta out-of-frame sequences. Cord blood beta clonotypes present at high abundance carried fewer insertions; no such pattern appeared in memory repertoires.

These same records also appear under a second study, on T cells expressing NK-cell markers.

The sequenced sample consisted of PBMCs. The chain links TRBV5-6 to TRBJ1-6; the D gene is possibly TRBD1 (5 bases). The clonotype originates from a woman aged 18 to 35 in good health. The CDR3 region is CASGGTSALDSPLHF. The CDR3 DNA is TGTGCCAGCGGGGGGACGTCTGCCCTTGATTCACCCCTCCACTTT.